Below, one T cell receptor beta chain is given with its context. The source of the sample is a study of cytomegalovirus exposure and HLA in healthy donors. The germline V and J ends were trimmed by 6 bases and 5 bases, with 11 bases remaining between them. Per the germline V gene, CDR1 is MNHEY and CDR2 is SVGAGI. The CDR3 loop spans 13 amino acids. The PCR made use of 60 Vbeta and 13 Jbeta primers. TCRdb's copy holds only in-frame clones and misses some; the assay was immunoSEQ multiplex PCR. The top ten hold approximately 4.3% of the sample, which has some 140,000 clones, 80% seen once. This clonotype originated in a man aged 25-40 years in good health. The chain carries TRBV6-5 and TRBJ2-1; possible D gene TRBD1, 5 bases. The sample comprised PBMCs. As DNA, the CDR3 is TGTGCCAGCAGGGGTCAGGGTCACAATGAGCAGTTCTTC. Amino acid sequence: CASRGQGHNEQFF.